This T cell receptor beta chain was captured by sequencing in a study of blood T cells in healthy people across ages. V was clipped by 4 bases and J by 8 bases; unmatched bases: 3. Germline assignment: CDR1 SNHLY and CDR2 FYNNEI. CDR3 length: 13 residues. It was with a sample-barcoded 5' primer and a J-beta primer mix that a second PCR of about 6 to 12 cycles was run. Template switching added a 12-random-nucleotide identifier to every cDNA molecule. TCRdb re-called the 5' RACE reads with MiXCR, one entry per CDR3 protein. The sample carries approximately 690,000 distinct CDR3 sequences, around 41% recorded once. This clonotype was seen more than once but under ten times. Its matching antigen is unknown. The individuals who served as donors were healthy Caucasians living in Russia, aged roughly 6 to 95. Notes on the study in general: CMV status of donors was not determined, possibly confounding expanded clonotype changes. Roughly linearly, TCR beta diversity per million T cells fell as age increased.

What was sequenced was blood. This receptor was identified in a man at least 80 years old in good health. This chain links TRBV2 with TRBJ1-5; 9 nucleotides align to TRBD1. The CDR3 DNA follows: TGTGCCAGCAGTGGACAGGGGGGGAAGCCCCAGCATTTT. Protein sequence: CASSGQGGKPQHF.